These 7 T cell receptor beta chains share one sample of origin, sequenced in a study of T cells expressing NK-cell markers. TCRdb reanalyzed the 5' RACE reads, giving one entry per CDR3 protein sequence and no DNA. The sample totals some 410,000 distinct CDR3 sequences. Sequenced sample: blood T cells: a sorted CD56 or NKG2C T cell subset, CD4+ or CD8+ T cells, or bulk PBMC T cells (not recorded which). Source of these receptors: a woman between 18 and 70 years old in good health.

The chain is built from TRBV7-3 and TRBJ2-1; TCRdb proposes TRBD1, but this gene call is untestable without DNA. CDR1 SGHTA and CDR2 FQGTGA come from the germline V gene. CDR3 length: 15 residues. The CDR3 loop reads CASSPPGGRFGEQFF. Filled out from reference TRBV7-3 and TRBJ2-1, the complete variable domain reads GAGVSQTPSNKVTEKGKYVELRCDPISGHTALYWYRQSLGQGPEFLIYFQGTGAADDSGLPNDRFFAVRPEGSVSTLKIQRTERGDSAVYLCASSPPGGRFGEQFFGPGTRLTVL.

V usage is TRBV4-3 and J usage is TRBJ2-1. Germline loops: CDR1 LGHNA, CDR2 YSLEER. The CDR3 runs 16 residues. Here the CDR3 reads CASSQDEGISYNEQFF.

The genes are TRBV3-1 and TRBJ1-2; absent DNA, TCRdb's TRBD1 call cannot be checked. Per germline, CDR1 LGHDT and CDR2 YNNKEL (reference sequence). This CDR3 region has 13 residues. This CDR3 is CASSSGKGVGYTF.

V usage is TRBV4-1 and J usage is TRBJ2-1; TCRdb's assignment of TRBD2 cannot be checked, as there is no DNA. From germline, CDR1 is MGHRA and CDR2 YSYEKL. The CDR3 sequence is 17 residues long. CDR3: CASSHSGGANPYNEQFF.

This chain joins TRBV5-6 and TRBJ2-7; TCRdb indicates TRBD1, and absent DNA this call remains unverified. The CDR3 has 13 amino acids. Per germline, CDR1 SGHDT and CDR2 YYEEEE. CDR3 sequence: CASSAQGAGEQYF.

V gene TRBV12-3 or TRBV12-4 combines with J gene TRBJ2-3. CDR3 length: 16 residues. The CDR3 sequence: CASRPTRRSSTDTQYF.

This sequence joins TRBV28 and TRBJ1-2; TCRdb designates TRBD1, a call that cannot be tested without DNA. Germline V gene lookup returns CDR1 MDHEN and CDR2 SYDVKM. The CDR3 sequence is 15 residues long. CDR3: CASSPAEGQFSGYTF.